This is a list of T cell receptor beta chains from one sample in a study of blood T cell repertoires in COVID-19. Assay: immunoSEQ multiplex PCR; the TCRdb copy retains only in-frame clones and omits some. This table holds fewer than 150,000 clones, around 88% found once. Sequenced material: peripheral blood. The receptors come from a woman between 50 and 59 years old with active or convalescent COVID-19. CDR3s include the opening cysteine and the closing phenylalanine or tryptophan. The D gene is left open where the match is weak.

d_gene,j_gene,v_gene,CDR3aa,CDR3nt
TRBD1,TRBJ1-5,TRBV7-2,CASSSSGGNQPQHF,TGTGCCAGCAGCTCCTCAGGGGGTAATCAGCCCCAGCATTTT
TRBD1,TRBJ1-2,TRBV5-5,CASSFGQEIYTF,TGTGCCAGCAGTTTCGGACAGGAGATCTACACCTTC
NA,TRBJ1-1,TRBV9,CASSVEARRMNTEAFF,TGTGCCAGCAGCGTCGAGGCTCGGAGAATGAACACTGAAGCTTTCTTT
TRBD2,TRBJ2-7,TRBV3-1/TRBV3-2,CASSQMAGASYEQYF,TGTGCCAGCAGCCAGATGGCGGGAGCGAGCTACGAGCAGTACTTC
TRBD2,TRBJ2-5,TRBV15,CATSRDRVVAGQETQYF,TGTGCCACCAGCAGAGATAGGGTAGTAGCGGGCCAAGAGACCCAGTACTTC
NA,TRBJ2-6,TRBV24-1,CATSDPLTGPSGANVLTF,TGTGCCACCAGTGATCCCTTGACAGGCCCCTCTGGGGCCAACGTCCTGACTTTC
NA,TRBJ1-1,TRBV7-3,CASSLSFGAEAFF,TGTGCCAGCAGCTTAAGTTTCGGGGCTGAAGCTTTCTTT
NA,TRBJ1-3,TRBV6-6,CASSSGISGNTIYF,TGTGCCAGCAGTTCAGGCATCTCTGGAAACACCATATATTTT
NA,TRBJ2-3,TRBV27,CASSYPSGDTQYF,TGTGCCAGCAGTTACCCCTCCGGAGATACGCAGTATTTT
NA,TRBJ1-4,TRBV10-1,CASSDSKSGEWMRGAEVTNEKLFF,TGCGCCAGCAGTGATAGTAAGTCTGGGGAATGGATGCGGGGGGCGGAAGTCACTAATGAAAAACTGTTTTTT
NA,TRBJ2-7,TRBV3-1/TRBV3-2,CASSLLGGTGGEQYF,TGTGCCAGCAGCCTTCTAGGGGGAACAGGTGGAGAGCAGTACTTC
NA,TRBJ1-5,TRBV28,CASSLSWGRGNQPQHF,TGTGCCAGCAGCCTAAGCTGGGGGAGGGGCAATCAGCCCCAGCATTTT
TRBD1,TRBJ1-6,TRBV6-5,CASSYSGQGDSPLHF,TGTGCCAGCAGTTACTCGGGACAGGGTGATTCACCCCTCCACTTT